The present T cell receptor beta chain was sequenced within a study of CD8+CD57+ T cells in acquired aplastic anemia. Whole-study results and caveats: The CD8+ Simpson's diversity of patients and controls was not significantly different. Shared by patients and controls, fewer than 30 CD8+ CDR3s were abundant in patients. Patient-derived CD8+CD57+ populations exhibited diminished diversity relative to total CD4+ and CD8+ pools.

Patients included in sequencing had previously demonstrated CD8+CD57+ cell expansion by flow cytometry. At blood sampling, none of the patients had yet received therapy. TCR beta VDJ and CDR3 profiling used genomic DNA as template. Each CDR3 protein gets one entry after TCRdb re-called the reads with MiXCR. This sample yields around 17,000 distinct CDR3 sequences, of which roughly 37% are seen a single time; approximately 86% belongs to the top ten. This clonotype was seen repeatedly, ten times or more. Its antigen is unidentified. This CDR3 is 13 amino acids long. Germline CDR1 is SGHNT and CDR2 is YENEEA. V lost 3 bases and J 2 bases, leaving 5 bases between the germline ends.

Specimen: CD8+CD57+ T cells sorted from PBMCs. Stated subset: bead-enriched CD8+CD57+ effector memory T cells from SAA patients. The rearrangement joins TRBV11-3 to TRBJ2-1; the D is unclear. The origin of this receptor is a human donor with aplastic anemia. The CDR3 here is CASSLGTYNEQFF. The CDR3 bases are TGTGCCAGCAGCTTGGGCACCTACAATGAGCAGTTCTTC.